Listed below are T cell receptor beta chains from one sample, sequenced in a study of vaccination and CD4 T cells after COVID-19. Antigens of these TCRs are unknown. TCRdb redid the calling of the PCR reads with MiXCR, one entry per CDR3 protein. This table holds around 25,000 distinct CDR3 sequences, around 40% found once. Sequenced input: CD4+ T cells from blood, cultured in vitro. The source of these receptors is a human donor who had recovered from COVID-19. Each CDR3 is given with its conserved first and last residue. A D gene is named only where the DNA matches it firmly. Not all rows give a size; the values are once, few, many and, for expanded clones, a class.

NA	NA	TRBV11-3	TRBJ1-2	TGTGCCAGCAGCTTAGAGGCAGGAGATAACTATGGCTACACCTTC	CASSLEAGDNYGYTF
TRBD1	NA	TRBV12-5	TRBJ1-6	TGTGCTAGTGGTTTAGGACAGGCTGAGAATTCACCCCTCCACTTT	CASGLGQAENSPLHF
NA	few	TRBV6-1	TRBJ2-3	TGTGCCAGCAGTGAAGCTCTAATACGGGGCACAGATACGCAGTATTTT	CASSEALIRGTDTQYF
TRBD1	few	TRBV15	TRBJ1-1	TGTGCCACCAGCAGAAACGACAGGGTAAGCACTGAAGCTTTCTTT	CATSRNDRVSTEAFF
NA	NA	TRBV28	TRBJ1-4	TGTGCCAGCAGTTTTGCAACCGGAGGGGAAAAACTGTTTTTT	CASSFATGGEKLFF
TRBD1	few	TRBV7-2	TRBJ2-5	TGTGCCAGCAGCTTGTCCGGGACAGATCTTCCCGCGACCCAGTACTTC	CASSLSGTDLPATQYF
NA	NA	TRBV19	TRBJ1-1	TGTGCCAGTAATACAGGACCGAACACTGAAGCTTTCTTT	CASNTGPNTEAFF
NA	few	TRBV7-8	TRBJ1-1	TGTGCCAGCAGCTTACCGGCAAATGGGGCAGAAGCTTTCTTT	CASSLPANGAEAFF
TRBD1	NA	TRBV7-9	TRBJ2-5	TGTGCCAGCAGCTTAGTCGGACAGGGGCAAGAGACCCAGTACTTC	CASSLVGQGQETQYF
NA	NA	TRBV7-9	TRBJ2-5	TGTGCCAGCAGCTTAGCGGGGACCCGGTCCCAGTACTTC	CASSLAGTRSQYF
TRBD1	few	TRBV27	TRBJ2-7	TGTGCCAGCAGTCTGGACAGGGGGCAATACGAGCAGTACTTC	CASSLDRGQYEQYF
NA	NA	TRBV6-1	TRBJ2-3	TGTGCCAGCACAGGGGACCGAGACACAGATACGCAGTATTTT	CASTGDRDTDTQYF
NA	few	TRBV28	TRBJ2-1	TGTGCCAGCAGTTTGCGTGGTGAGCAGTTCTTC	CASSLRGEQFF
NA	NA	TRBV2	TRBJ1-6	TGTGCCAGCAGTGAACAGGGGAACAATTCACCCCTCCACTTT	CASSEQGNNSPLHF
NA	NA	TRBV19	TRBJ1-5	TGTGCCAGTAGTATAGTACCAGGGAGGAATCAGCCCCAGCATTTT	CASSIVPGRNQPQHF
NA	NA	TRBV27	TRBJ1-2	TGTGCCAGCAGTTTACAGGGCTATGGCTACACCTTC	CASSLQGYGYTF
NA	few	TRBV11-3	TRBJ1-1	TGTGCCAGCAGCTTATCCGGATACACTGAAGCTTTCTTT	CASSLSGYTEAFF
NA	NA	TRBV15	TRBJ2-1	TGTGCCACCAGCAGAGATCCCCGGGGAACCTACAATGAGCAGTTCTTC	CATSRDPRGTYNEQFF
TRBD1	NA	TRBV7-2	TRBJ2-7	TGTGCCAGCAGCTTTAGGGGGGACAGGGGAAGAGAGCAGTACTTC	CASSFRGDRGREQYF
NA	few	TRBV28	TRBJ1-6	TGTGCCAGCAGGGGGGGACACTATAATTCACCCCTCCACTTT	CASRGGHYNSPLHF
NA	NA	TRBV6-5	TRBJ2-2	TGTGCCAGCAGTTACCGCAGTTCCGGGGAGCTGTTTTTT	CASSYRSSGELFF
TRBD1	few	TRBV7-9	TRBJ2-5	TGTGCCAGCAGCTTAGGTACAGGGGGAGAGACCCAGTACTTC	CASSLGTGGETQYF
NA	few	TRBV7-9	TRBJ2-5	TGTGCCAGCAGCCCGAGGGGGGCGGAGACCCAGTACTTC	CASSPRGAETQYF
TRBD2	few	TRBV20-1	TRBJ2-3	TGCAGTGCTAGAGATTTGGGAACTAGCGGGAGGGGAGATACGCAGTATTTT	CSARDLGTSGRGDTQYF
TRBD1	NA	TRBV10-3	TRBJ2-7	TGTGCCATCAGCCTTACAGGGGCCGAGCAGTACTTC	CAISLTGAEQYF
TRBD2	few	TRBV7-2	TRBJ2-1	TGTGCCAGCAGCTTATTAGCGGGAAGGTATGGGGATGAGCAGTTCTTC	CASSLLAGRYGDEQFF
NA	few	TRBV29-1	TRBJ1-3	TGCAGCGTTGTAAGTCCGACGAGCGAAAACACCATATATTTT	CSVVSPTSENTIYF
NA	few	TRBV6-5	TRBJ1-5	TGTGCCAGCAGTTACGCCGGGCGCAATCAGCCCCAGCATTTT	CASSYAGRNQPQHF
TRBD1	once	TRBV2	TRBJ1-1	TGTGCCAGCGGTGACAGGGGTATCGGTGAAGCTTTCTTT	CASGDRGIGEAFF
TRBD1	NA	TRBV10-3	TRBJ2-7	TGTGCCATCAGTGAGGCGGGACAGGGGTACGAGCAGTACTTC	CAISEAGQGYEQYF
NA	NA	TRBV20-1	TRBJ1-1	TGCAGTGCTAGAGGGTCAGGGACTGAAGCTTTCTTT	CSARGSGTEAFF
TRBD2	few	TRBV7-9	TRBJ2-3	TGTGCCAGCAGCGAACGGACTAGCGGAGATACGCAGTATTTT	CASSERTSGDTQYF
NA	NA	TRBV28	TRBJ2-7	TGTGCCAGCAGGGCAGACAATCCGGGACTCCGCTTC	CASRADNPGLRF
NA	NA	TRBV20-1	TRBJ2-5	TGCAGTGCTAGTGGAGAGACCCAGTACTTC	CSASGETQYF
TRBD2	NA	TRBV4-3	TRBJ2-2	TGCGCCAGCAGCCAAGCTCTAGCGGGACTGACCGGGGAGCTGTTTTTT	CASSQALAGLTGELFF
NA	NA	TRBV27	TRBJ1-6	TGTGCCAGCAGAACCAGGGTCCCCCCCTCCTATAATTCACCCCTCCACTTT	CASRTRVPPSYNSPLHF
NA	NA	TRBV11-2	TRBJ2-1	TGTGCCAGCAGCACCTACACCGGGACCAAGCTGAACAATGAGCAGTTCTTC	CASSTYTGTKLNNEQFF
TRBD1	NA	TRBV4-3	TRBJ1-5	TGCGCCAGCAGCCAAGATCCGGACAGGGATCAGCCCCAGCATTTT	CASSQDPDRDQPQHF
NA	NA	TRBV20-1	TRBJ2-1	TGCAGTGCTAGGGATCTCCGGGGCTACAGCAGCTCCTACAATGAGCAGTTCTTC	CSARDLRGYSSSYNEQFF
TRBD2	NA	TRBV15	TRBJ2-5	TGTGCCACCAGCAGAGGACTAGCGGGGGGCGAAGAGACCCAGTACTTC	CATSRGLAGGEETQYF
TRBD1	NA	TRBV5-8	TRBJ2-5	TGTGCCAGCAGCAAATACGACAGGGGTGGGGAGACCCAGTACTTC	CASSKYDRGGETQYF
TRBD1	NA	TRBV28	TRBJ1-1	TGTGCCAGCAGTTTATTATTCGGACAGGGGAGTACTGAAGCTTTCTTT	CASSLLFGQGSTEAFF
NA	NA	TRBV24-1	TRBJ2-1	TGTGCCACCAGTGATTTGGACACCTCGTTGGGGAATGAGCAGTTCTTC	CATSDLDTSLGNEQFF
TRBD2	NA	TRBV4-1	TRBJ2-2	TGCGCCAGCAGCCAAGATGGGACTAGATACCCGTTTTTT	CASSQDGTRYPFF
NA	large	TRBV4-3	TRBJ1-6	TGCGCCAGCAGCCAACTGACAGGATTTTATAATTCACCCCTCCACTTT	CASSQLTGFYNSPLHF
TRBD1	few	TRBV6-1	TRBJ1-2	TGTGCCAGCAGTCGTGAGCCAGGGGGACAGAGAAACTATGGCTACACCTTC	CASSREPGGQRNYGYTF
TRBD2	NA	TRBV6-1	TRBJ2-3	TGTGCCAGCAGCCCTGGGACTAGCGGGGGGGCCTTAGATACGCAGTATTTT	CASSPGTSGGALDTQYF
NA	NA	TRBV6-5	TRBJ2-5	TGTGCCAGCAGTTACAAGGTCCGCCCTACTGAAGAGACCCAGTACTTC	CASSYKVRPTEETQYF
TRBD2	NA	TRBV7-2	TRBJ2-7	TGTGCCAGCAGCTTAGGGGCGGGGGGCCTTTACGAGCAGTACTTC	CASSLGAGGLYEQYF
TRBD1	NA	TRBV10-1	TRBJ2-3	TGCGCCAGCAGCCCGCGGGACAGGCAAAACACAGATACGCAGTATTTT	CASSPRDRQNTDTQYF
TRBD1	NA	TRBV6-2/TRBV6-3	TRBJ1-5	TGTGCCAGCAGTCCCGACAGGGGGATTATAAAGTTCTATCAGCCCCAGCATTTT	CASSPDRGIIKFYQPQHF
NA	few	TRBV7-3	TRBJ2-2	TGTGCCAGCAGCCTCTCCTCCCCAAGCTTTTGGCCCGGGGAGCTGTTTTTT	CASSLSSPSFWPGELFF
NA	few	TRBV20-1	TRBJ1-1	TGCAGTGCTAGAGCCACCTACACAGGGCTGGGAAGCACTGAAGCTTTCTTT	CSARATYTGLGSTEAFF
NA	NA	TRBV20-1	TRBJ2-3	TGCAGTGAAAAGGGGGGCACAGATACGCAGTATTTT	CSEKGGTDTQYF
TRBD2	NA	TRBV2	TRBJ2-3	TGTGCCAGCAGTAGCGGGAGTGGTTTCACAGATACGCAGTATTTT	CASSSGSGFTDTQYF
TRBD1	NA	TRBV20-1	TRBJ1-4	TGCAGTGCTAGAGATCCAGGGGGCGATGAAAAACTGTTTTTT	CSARDPGGDEKLFF